This T cell receptor (beta chain) appears in the sequencing data of a study of a mutant IDH1 vaccine in newly diagnosed glioma. On the study more broadly: The sex distribution of treated patients was around 60% male and about 38% female, with a mean age of roughly 40 years.

J gave up 4 bases and V 3 bases, and 9 bases lay outside the gene matches. The germline gives CDR1 MGHRA, CDR2 YSYEKL. The length of the CDR3 is 15 residues. Time point: week 35, safety follow-up. What each vaccine dose contained was 300 ug of mutant IDH1 20-mer peptide, accompanied by topical imiquimod. As regards this clone: Antigen: not known.

Libraries were prepared by immunoSEQ multiplex PCR; TCRdb keeps only in-frame clonotypes and omits some of them. There are some 50,000 clones in the sample; 92% occur only once, and 2% to 2.5% lies in the top ten. The specimen comprised PBMCs, sampled from a glioma patient whose treatment included an IDH1 peptide vaccine. This chain links TRBV4-1 with TRBJ2-7; the match to TRBD1 covers 7 bases. The TCR originated in a man aged 45-65 years with glioma. The CDR3 nucleotides read TGCGCCAGCAGCCAGGCCGGGACAGAAGTATACGAGCAGTACTTC. Protein: CASSQAGTEVYEQYF.